These 5 T cell receptor beta chains were sequenced from one sample in a study of Ad26.COV2.S vaccination and SARS-CoV-2 variants. Profiled with immunoSEQ multiplex PCR; TCRdb holds only in-frame clones, not every one. The sample holds 300,000 to 350,000 clones, approximately 86% seen once. Noted treatment: some 19 received Ad26.COV2.S at low or high dose, single or two shots; several received placebo; per-sample allocation not given. Collection of samples fell on day 63 after the first vaccine or placebo injection. The sample in question was peripheral blood, obtained in a trial of Ad26.COV2.S vaccine versus placebo. These receptors all come from a person between 18 and 65 years old who received the Ad26.COV2.S COVID-19 vaccine or a placebo.

This chain connects TRBV7-2 to TRBJ2-7; 8 bases fit TRBD2. This CDR3 is 14 amino acids long. The germline CDR1 and CDR2 sequences are SGHTA and FQGNSA. Trimming took 2 bases from V and 1 from J; bases not matched to a gene: 1. The CDR3 loop reads CASSLTSGSYEQYF. The CDR3 DNA follows: TGTGCCAGCAGCTTAACTAGCGGATCCTACGAGCAGTACTTC.

The genes are TRBV5-1 and TRBJ2-7; 11 bases are shared with TRBD2. Germline trimming cut 4 bases from V and 2 bases from J; bases unmatched to any gene: 8. The CDR3 loop spans 16 amino acids. The V gene's germline CDR1 is SGHRS and CDR2 YFSETQ. CDR3 in amino acids: CASSVTSGGTPYEQYF. DNA of the CDR3: TGCGCCAGCAGCGTAACTAGCGGGGGAACACCCTACGAGCAGTACTTC.

The rearrangement links TRBV9 to TRBJ1-2, with 8 positions matching TRBD1. The CDR3 is 17 amino acids. After removal of 0 bases from V and 4 bases from J, the junction contained 11 bases not matched to a gene. CDR1 is SGDLS and CDR2 is YYNGEE in the germline V gene. DNA of the CDR3: TGTGCCAGCAGCGTAGGGGCAGACAGGGACAGGATCTATGGCTACACCTTC. Amino acid sequence: CASSVGADRDRIYGYTF.

The chain uses TRBV10-3 and TRBJ1-2, with 9 positions matching TRBD1. The CDR3 runs 15 residues. The V and J ends lost 4 bases and 3 bases, in that order; junction bases with no gene match: 6. The V gene's germline CDR1 is ENHRY and CDR2 SYGVKD. For the CDR3, the DNA is TGTGCCATCAGTGTCTCGACAGGGGGTCACTATGGCTACACCTTC. It encodes CAISVSTGGHYGYTF.

The chain joins TRBV7-2 to TRBJ2-7; D uncertain. This CDR3 has 12 amino acids. With 5 bases removed from V and 4 bases from J, the gap between germline ends came to 9 bases. Germline V gene data show CDR1 as SGHTA and CDR2 as FQGNSA. The CDR3 loop is CASSASRYEQYF. The CDR3 nucleotides read TGTGCCAGCAGCGCATCCAGGTACGAGCAGTACTTC. Full variable domain (rest looked up from reference TRBV7-2 and TRBJ2-7): GAGVSQSPSNKVTEKGKDVELRCDPISGHTALYWYRQSLGQGLEFLIYFQGNSAPDKSGLPSDRFSAERTGGSVSTLTIQRTQQEDSAVYLCASSASRYEQYFGPGTRLTVT.